There are a few counts of the clone carrying this T cell receptor beta chain. The antigen is not known. The sample comes from a study of CD8 T cells in ankylosing spondylitis. Findings and caveats of the study: A subset of motif variants has previously been described in the synovial fluid and blood of reactive arthritis.

With 5 bases clipped from V and 4 bases from J, the junction kept 19 bases outside the gene matches. This CDR3 spans 20 amino acids. Researchers built TCR beta libraries using quantitative 5'-RACE with molecular barcodes. TCRdb reprocessed the 5' RACE reads via MiXCR and lists one record per CDR3 protein. The repertoire holds some 250,000 distinct CDR3 sequences, with approximately 11% as singletons. This TCR was recovered from a male donor with ankylosing spondylitis or in good health (not recorded which). Material: blood, either unsorted or a sorted T cell fraction (not recorded which). The chain employs TRBV12-3 or TRBV12-4 and TRBJ2-2, with TRBD1 matching 10 bases. The CDR3 DNA is TGTGCCAGCAGTCCTTTACACCGGGACAGGGGACCCTTCGTCACCGGGGAGCTGTTTTTT. It is translated as CASSPLHRDRGPFVTGELFF.